One and the same sample provided the 18 T cell receptor beta chains below, sequenced in a study of blood T cell repertoires in COVID-19. Repertoires were generated with immunoSEQ multiplex PCR, while TCRdb's copy carries only in-frame clones and drops some. This sample has tens of thousands of clones, with over 80% found just once. Sequencing was performed on peripheral blood. The receptor source for this set is a woman older than 75 with COVID-19, enrolled during active disease.

This chain links TRBV3-1 (or the pseudogene TRBV3-2) with TRBJ2-1; possibly TRBD2 for D (5 bases). The CDR3 is made up of 14 amino acids. Germline V gives CDR1 LGHDT, CDR2 YNNKEL (reference sequence). V was pared by 3 bases and J by 8 bases, with 14 bases between. The CDR3 region is CASSQPGPEDEQFF. The CDR3 coding sequence is TGTGCCAGCAGCCAGCCGGGCCCGGAGGATGAGCAGTTCTTC.

The CDR3 DNA follows: TGCACCAGCAGCCAACTAGCGGGAGGGCCGTACGAGCAGTACTTC. Its translation is CTSSQLAGGPYEQYF. J is TRBJ2-7 and V is TRBV1; the table's D call of TRBD2 was not tested on the DNA. TRBV1 is a pseudogene segment. The CDR3 runs 15 residues.

The V call is TRBV28, the J call TRBJ1-4; TRBD1 agrees at 9 bases. In germline, CDR1 is MDHEN, CDR2 SYDVKM. CDR3 length equals 14 residues. V lost 5 bases to trimming and J lost 8 bases; unmatched junction nucleotides: 6. The CDR3 protein is CASSGQGQGEKLFF. CDR3 DNA: TGTGCCAGCAGTGGACAGGGGCAAGGGGAAAAACTGTTTTTT. Based on the CDR3 plus reference TRBV28 and TRBJ1-4, the full variable domain is DVKVTQSSRYLVKRTGEKVFLECVQDMDHENMFWYRQDPGLGLRLIYFSYDVKMKEKGDIPEGYSVSREKKERFSLILESASTNQTSMYLCASSGQGQGEKLFFGSGTQLSVL.

This rearrangement joins TRBV28 to TRBJ1-5; D not certain. Trimming removed 3 bases from V and 3 bases from J, with 12 bases in between. The CDR3 totals 15 residues. Per germline, CDR1 MDHEN and CDR2 SYDVKM. The CDR3 is CASSLDGVNNQPQHF. The CDR3 bases are TGTGCCAGCAGTTTGGACGGGGTCAACAATCAGCCCCAGCATTTT.

V is TRBV15 and J is TRBJ1-2; 7 bases align to TRBD1. Per germline, CDR1 LNHNV and CDR2 YYDKDF (reference sequence). The V segment lost 1 base and the J segment 6 bases; nucleotides outside the gene matches: 5. The CDR3 has 14 amino acids. The CDR3 spells CATSRVATGNGYTF. In DNA form, the CDR3 reads TGTGCCACCAGCAGAGTTGCGACAGGGAATGGCTACACCTTC.

In this sample, this clone turned up a few times. DNA for the CDR3: TGTGCCAGCACCCGGACGAGGGGGAATTTTAACTATGGCTACACCTTC. Protein: CASTRTRGNFNYGYTF. The rearrangement joins TRBV28 to TRBJ1-2, with D maybe TRBD1 (6 bases). Germline CDR1 MDHEN, CDR2 SYDVKM. The CDR3 is 16 amino acids. The V end was cut by 7 bases, the J end by 1 base, with 19 bases between.

This clone was picked up one time. In nucleotides, the CDR3 is TGTGCCAGCAGTTTTGAGGGTAAACTGTTTTTT. Its protein is CASSFEGKLFF. The V call is TRBV12-3 or TRBV12-4, the J call TRBJ1-4; D not resolved. CDR3 size: 11 residues. V lost 3 bases, J lost 11 bases, and 7 bases lay in between.

The rearrangement joins TRBV4-1 to TRBJ1-4; 11 bases fit TRBD1. The V gene's germline CDR1 is MGHRA and CDR2 YSYEKL. The CDR3 length is 15 residues. With V trimmed by 5 bases and J by 8 bases, 7 bases remained unmatched. The chain's CDR3 is CASSSGQGAREKLFF. DNA for the CDR3: TGCGCCAGCAGCTCTGGACAGGGGGCCCGAGAAAAACTGTTTTTT.

The rearrangement uses TRBV2 and TRBJ2-7; D is unclear. Germline-derived CDR1 and CDR2 are SNHLY and FYNNEI. The germline V and J ends were trimmed by 7 bases and 2 bases, with 9 bases remaining between them. This CDR3 spans 12 amino acids. This CDR3 reads CASTPSAYEQYF. The CDR3 bases are TGTGCCAGCACCCCCTCGGCCTACGAGCAGTACTTC.

The genes are TRBV5-3 and TRBJ2-7; D possibly corresponds to TRBD2 (6 bases). TRBV5-3 is filed as an ORF, its function uncertain. This CDR3 is built from 16 residues. V was clipped by 5 bases and J by 0 bases, with 18 bases between them. The CDR3 spells CARRTHGGFGSYEQYF. In DNA form, the CDR3 reads TGTGCCAGAAGAACCCATGGGGGGTTTGGCTCCTACGAGCAGTACTTC.

V usage is TRBV27 and J usage is TRBJ2-3, with TRBD2 matching over 11 bases. V lost 3 bases to trimming and J lost 4 bases; unmatched junction nucleotides: 6. In germline, CDR1 is MNHEY, CDR2 SMNVEV (reference sequence). The CDR3 sequence is 16 residues long. The CDR3 sequence is CASSFLTSGSSDTQYF. The CDR3 bases are TGTGCCAGCAGTTTCCTCACTAGCGGGAGTTCAGATACGCAGTATTTT.

This clone showed up just a few times. This chain links TRBV19 with TRBJ1-6; TRBD1 aligns across 10 bases. The CDR3 is 13 amino acids. Germline V gene data show CDR1 as LNHDA and CDR2 as SQIVND (reference sequence). V was clipped by 8 bases and J by 6 bases; unmatched bases: 1. CDR3 coding DNA: TGTGCCAGTGACAGGGGGCTTAATTCACCCCTCCACTTT. Its translation is CASDRGLNSPLHF.

The chain is built from TRBV9 and TRBJ2-3, with 10 positions matching TRBD2. The length of the CDR3 is 17 residues. The germline V gene encodes CDR1 SGDLS and CDR2 YYNGEE. Trimming took 2 bases from V and 0 from J; bases not matched to a gene: 6. Here the CDR3 DNA reads TGTGCCAGCAGCGTCAGTAGCGGGGGGTTAAGCACAGATACGCAGTATTTT. It yields the protein CASSVSSGGLSTDTQYF.

The chain links TRBV5-4 to TRBJ1-5, with a tentative D call TRBD1 (6 bases). Trimming cost V 4 bases and J 6 bases, with 11 bases left between them. The V gene's germline CDR1 is SGHNT and CDR2 YYREEE (reference sequence). The CDR3 covers 13 residues. The CDR3 is CASSRGEGQPQHF. CDR3 in DNA: TGTGCCAGCAGCAGGGGGGAGGGTCAGCCCCAGCATTTT. The full variable domain, with the rest looked up from reference TRBV5-4 and TRBJ1-5, is ETGVTQSPTHLIKTRGQQVTLRCSSQSGHNTVSWYQQALGQGPQFIFQYYREEENGRGNFPPRFSGLQFPNYSSELNVNALELDDSALYLCASSRGEGQPQHFGDGTRLSIL.

DNA of the CDR3: TGCGCCAGCCGCTACAGGGCAAGCTCCTACAATGAGCAGTTCTTC. Encoded protein: CASRYRASSYNEQFF. The chain links TRBV5-1 to TRBJ2-1; tentatively, D is TRBD1 (6 bases). The germline V gene has CDR1 SGHRS and CDR2 YFSETQ. The germline V and J ends were trimmed by 7 bases and 0 bases, with 14 bases remaining between them. CDR3 length equals 15 residues.

The rearrangement joins TRBV25-1 to TRBJ1-2; maybe TRBD1 (6 bases). The CDR3 loop spans 13 amino acids. Deletions cut 5 bases from V and 6 bases from J, with 13 bases between. The germline CDR1 and CDR2 sequences are MGHDK and SYGVNS. CDR3 loop: CASSSQGPDGYTF. The CDR3 region has the DNA TGTGCCAGCAGTAGTCAGGGGCCCGATGGCTACACCTTC.

The CDR3 loop is CASAAGMPYNEQFF. For the CDR3, the DNA is TGTGCCTCAGCAGCGGGGATGCCCTACAATGAGCAGTTCTTC. This rearrangement joins TRBV19 to TRBJ2-1, with 7 positions matching TRBD2. This CDR3 is built from 14 residues. With V trimmed by 11 bases and J by 2 bases, 9 bases remained unmatched. Germline V gene sequence: CDR1 LNHDA, CDR2 SQIVND (reference sequence).

J is TRBJ2-7 and V is TRBV18; 9 bases align to TRBD1. CDR3 length equals 14 residues. The V segment lost 6 bases and the J segment 4 bases; nucleotides outside the gene matches: 7. Per germline, CDR1 KGHSH and CDR2 LQKENI. CDR3 sequence (DNA): TGTGCCAGCTCCTCCACAGGGGGCGTATACGAGCAGTACTTC. Translation: CASSSTGGVYEQYF.